This T cell receptor (beta chain) was captured by sequencing in a study of blood T cell repertoires in COVID-19. For the study at large: PBMCs, B-cell-depleted T cells, or T cells provided the cDNA or gDNA that made up the material.

How the authors handled the data: Reference gene primer amplification in the assay estimated nucleated cell counts. Produced via immunoSEQ multiplex PCR; TCRdb's table is partial and in-frame only. D and trimming were read from the DNA, whereas the V and J calls and clone size are those reported in that table. Counted here are about 370,000 clones, around 89% occurring once; the ten biggest clones make up over 0.95%. Between the trimmed V and J ends, which lost 0 bases and 2 bases, there was a span of 17 bases. The length of the CDR3 is 17 residues. The germline V gene encodes CDR1 SGHTS and CDR2 YDEGEE. This study enrolled people aged 18 to 89 from roughly 24 US geographic areas. For recovered donors of Cohort 3, there were two negative PCRs, clearance, or symptom resolution.

The material sequenced was PBMCs or T cells enriched from blood (not recorded which). This chain connects TRBV5-8 to TRBJ1-1; D unresolved. The origin of this receptor is a man between 18 and 29 years old who had recovered from COVID-19. The CDR3 here is CASSLVAGFSGNTEAFF. The CDR3, as DNA: TGTGCCAGCAGCTTGGTGGCGGGTTTTTCGGGAAACACTGAAGCTTTCTTT.